This paragraph covers one T cell receptor (beta chain) sequence. Antigen: not known. This sample is part of a study of identical twins. Findings and limits, study-wide: Reduced insertions were recorded for abundant cord blood beta clonotypes, with no such pattern in memory repertoires. Compared with unrelated sharing, twin-shared out-of-frame alpha sequences had more low-probability sequences.

TCRdb reprocessed the 5' RACE reads with MiXCR, giving one entry per CDR3 protein. The table shows 500,000 or so distinct CDR3 sequences, with roughly a fifth occurring only once. Germline CDR1 reads MRHNA; CDR2 reads SNTAGT. This CDR3 is 16 amino acids long. Between the trimmed V and J ends, which lost 7 bases and 1 base, there was a span of 19 bases. These sequences were also reported in another study, on T cells expressing NK-cell markers. From that second work: One of eight sequenced donors was HCMV-seronegative; the other seven were seropositive. Nothing established the HCMV specificity of expanded NKG2C+ T cell clones.

The sequenced sample was CD4+ T cells sorted from blood. The genes are TRBV6-4 and TRBJ1-1; tentatively, D is TRBD1 (5 bases). The clonotype originates from a woman aged 18 to 35 in good health. The CDR3 DNA reads TGTGCCAGCATTGGGGTTCGCCGGGACGGGAACACTGAAGCTTTCTTT. This sequence encodes CASIGVRRDGNTEAFF.